The rows below give T cell receptor beta chains drawn from one sample of a study of beta chain features in type 1 diabetes. TCRdb's table, derived via immunoSEQ multiplex PCR, lists solely in-frame clones and lacks some. Of over 500,000 clones listed, 15% to 18% are singletons. Source material: naive CD4+ T cells from blood. Receptors were obtained from a man between 18 and 29 years old in good health. The CDR3 runs from the conserved cysteine through the conserved F or W.

CDR3: CASSLNRVGNSPLHF
V: TRBV7-6
J: TRBJ1-6

CDR3: CASSKGSQRNTEAFF
V: TRBV4-3
J: TRBJ1-1

CDR3: CSVDGQSTGELFF
V: TRBV29-1
J: TRBJ2-2

CDR3: CASSVGQEGNSPLHF
V: TRBV9
J: TRBJ1-6

CDR3: CASRPGWEGGEQYF
V: TRBV28
J: TRBJ2-7

CDR3: CASSQPGQTNTGELFF
V: TRBV4-1
J: TRBJ2-2

CDR3: CASSPFGTSGLTDTQYF
V: TRBV18
J: TRBJ2-3

CDR3: CASSWDRGQETQYF
V: TRBV5-1
J: TRBJ2-5

CDR3: CASSRQGGLVANEQFF
V: TRBV28
J: TRBJ2-1

CDR3: CASREPAFRIPSGNTIYF
V: TRBV7-9
J: TRBJ1-3

CDR3: CASSWGQETQYF
V: TRBV28
J: TRBJ2-5

CDR3: CAWRRQINTEAFF
V: TRBV30
J: TRBJ1-1

CDR3: CASSAGHPSSGNTIYF
V: TRBV9
J: TRBJ1-3

CDR3: CASSRTPGQGIEQFF
V: TRBV9
J: TRBJ2-1

CDR3: CASSLMDKRETQYF
V: TRBV7-9
J: TRBJ2-5

CDR3: CASSLAGGLAAEAFF
V: TRBV5-6
J: TRBJ1-1

CDR3: CASSQGMRQFETQYF
V: TRBV14
J: TRBJ2-5

CDR3: CASSRDREQFF
V: TRBV7-9
J: TRBJ2-1

CDR3: CAWSRTYTGELFF
V: TRBV30
J: TRBJ2-2

CDR3: CASSSTGPSYEQYF
V: TRBV5-1
J: TRBJ2-7

CDR3: CSDSQPGKEAFF
V: TRBV29-1
J: TRBJ1-1

CDR3: CASSVNSGGYYEQYF
V: TRBV9
J: TRBJ2-7

CDR3: CASSTTKDGYTF
V: TRBV5-1
J: TRBJ1-2

CDR3: CASRRDRVLNNEQFF
V: TRBV2
J: TRBJ2-1

CDR3: CASTPPQLAGSYEQYF
V: TRBV7-9
J: TRBJ2-7

CDR3: CASTGIQDTEAFF
V: TRBV10-3
J: TRBJ1-1

CDR3: CASSQDFQGSSYNEQFF
V: TRBV4-2
J: TRBJ2-1

CDR3: CASSLGLAGFNRAEQFF
V: TRBV5-4
J: TRBJ2-1

CDR3: CASSREEGASEKLFF
V: TRBV19
J: TRBJ1-4

CDR3: CSVSLGTGSYEQYF
V: TRBV29-1
J: TRBJ2-7

CDR3: CASRQGRGMNTEAFF
V: TRBV6-5
J: TRBJ1-1

CDR3: CASSLGSGGASETQYF
V: TRBV7-9
J: TRBJ2-5

CDR3: CATSLDPSREQYF
V: TRBV15
J: TRBJ2-7

CDR3: CASSIPPVNEQFF
V: TRBV19
J: TRBJ2-1

CDR3: CASRGLLAGNEQYF
V: TRBV5-1
J: TRBJ2-7

CDR3: CASMVQGGSDGYTF
V: TRBV2
J: TRBJ1-2

CDR3: CASSYSVAGGQHEQFF
V: TRBV6-5
J: TRBJ2-1

CDR3: CAISETRQGKNTEAFF
V: TRBV10-3
J: TRBJ1-1

CDR3: CASSLRQTGELFF
V: TRBV13
J: TRBJ2-2

CDR3: CATRPLETGANVLTF
V: TRBV19
J: TRBJ2-6

CDR3: CASSLDGLAGEYNEQFF
V: TRBV11-1
J: TRBJ2-1

CDR3: CASSVGQGDQPQHF
V: TRBV25-1
J: TRBJ1-5

CDR3: CASSTGQGNYGYTF
V: TRBV7-3
J: TRBJ1-2

CDR3: CAWSLGLAGTGELFF
V: TRBV30
J: TRBJ2-2

CDR3: CASSLARLAGGSEQFF
V: TRBV7-2
J: TRBJ2-1

CDR3: CASSRGNYGYTF
V: TRBV19
J: TRBJ1-2

CDR3: CASSLPGQGTDTQYF
V: TRBV28
J: TRBJ2-3

CDR3: CASTTQGASHNEQFF
V: TRBV5-1
J: TRBJ2-1

CDR3: CASSASVRSSYNEQFF
V: TRBV9
J: TRBJ2-1

CDR3: CASSYSGGQETQYF
V: TRBV7-9
J: TRBJ2-5

CDR3: CASSEQSYEQYF
V: TRBV5-1
J: TRBJ2-7

CDR3: CASSTRPTDTQYF
V: TRBV2
J: TRBJ2-3

CDR3: CASSDQGPEKLFF
V: TRBV25-1
J: TRBJ1-4